The 9 T cell receptor beta chains below were found in one sample sequenced in a study of blood T cell repertoires in COVID-19. Some clones are missing from TCRdb's copy, which holds only in-frame ones; the method was immunoSEQ multiplex PCR. Of about 270,000 clones listed, under 90% are singletons. Sequenced: PBMCs or T cells enriched from blood (not recorded which). These receptors came from a man younger than 35 who had recovered from COVID-19.

This clone has only one observation. V usage is TRBV24-1 and J usage is TRBJ2-1; D is possibly TRBD1 (5 bases). Trimming shortened V by 7 bases and J by 5 bases, and 17 bases separated the two germline ends. CDR3 length: 15 amino acids. From germline, CDR1 is KGHDR and CDR2 SFDVKD. The CDR3 sequence is CATSRTRDRDNEQFF. In DNA form, the CDR3 reads TGTGCCACCAGCAGAACAAGAGACAGAGACAATGAGCAGTTCTTC.

This chain joins TRBV18 and TRBJ2-7, with 7 bases aligning to TRBD1. V trimming: 3 bases; J trimming: 4 bases; junction bases outside the gene matches: 9. This CDR3 contains 15 residues. Germline assignment: CDR1 KGHSH and CDR2 LQKENI. CDR3 sequence: CASSPEGASLYEQYF. In DNA, the CDR3 is TGTGCCAGCTCACCCGAGGGGGCGTCCTTATACGAGCAGTACTTC. The full variable domain, with the rest looked up from reference TRBV18 and TRBJ2-7, is NAGVMQNPRHLVRRRGQEARLRCSPMKGHSHVYWYRQLPEEGLKFMVYLQKENIIDESGMPKERFSAEFPKEGPSILRIQQVVRGDSAAYFCASSPEGASLYEQYFGPGTRLTVT.

The genes are TRBV5-1 and TRBJ1-5, with D perhaps TRBD1 (6 bases). The V gene lost 0 bases and the J gene lost 4 bases, with 11 bases spanning the gap. The CDR3 sequence is 15 residues long. The V gene's germline CDR1 is SGHRS and CDR2 YFSETQ. The CDR3 here is CASSLAGTGNQPQHF. CDR3 nucleotides: TGCGCCAGCAGCTTGGCCGGAACAGGGAATCAGCCCCAGCATTTT.

The chain employs TRBV28 and TRBJ2-3, with 7 bases lining up with TRBD2. V lost 6 bases to trimming and J lost 8 bases; unmatched junction nucleotides: 14. The CDR3 sequence is 15 residues long. Looked up from germline, CDR1 is MDHEN and CDR2 is SYDVKM. The DNA for the CDR3 is TGTGCCAGCAGACAACAGGCTAGCGGTGCGGGTACGCAGTATTTT. It specifies CASRQQASGAGTQYF.

The chain links TRBV7-8 to TRBJ2-7; D possibly corresponds to TRBD2 (6 bases). The CDR3 loop spans 16 amino acids. V shed 1 base and J shed 2 bases, with 15 bases lying between them. Germline loops: CDR1 SGHVS, CDR2 FQNEAQ. CDR3 DNA sequence: TGTGCCAGCAGCTTAGTATCTGGGGGAGGACCCTACGAGCAGTACTTC. Protein product: CASSLVSGGGPYEQYF.

The chain is built from TRBV19 and TRBJ1-3; TRBD1 might be the D (6 bases). The CDR3 contains 15 residues. Trimming shortened V by 0 bases and J by 3 bases, and 9 bases separated the two germline ends. Germline V CDR1 and CDR2: LNHDA, SQIVND (reference sequence). This chain's CDR3 is CASSIDQTGGNTIYF. The CDR3 nucleotides are TGTGCCAGTAGTATAGACCAGACAGGTGGAAACACCATATATTTT.

As regards this clone: One end of the junction does not line up with germline, which may come from a read error. CDR3 in DNA: TGCAGCGTGTACCAAGACAGGAACTATCGCTACACCTTC. This translates into CSVYQDRNYRYTF. The chain uses TRBV29-1 and TRBJ1-2, with D maybe TRBD1 (6 bases). In germline, CDR1 is SQVTM, CDR2 ANQGSEA. CDR3 length: 13 amino acids.

This clone came up once. This chain uses TRBV29-1 with TRBJ1-5, with 7 bases fitting TRBD1. The CDR3 is made up of 13 amino acids. Trimming cost V 8 bases and J 2 bases; bases outside gene matches: 6. Per germline, CDR1 SQVTM and CDR2 ANQGSEA. In DNA, the CDR3 is TGCAGCTCATCAGGGGGGCGCAATCAGCCCCAGCATTTT. Its translation is CSSSGGRNQPQHF.

This clone appeared once. The chain has TRBV7-8 and TRBJ2-3; 7 nucleotides line up with TRBD1. CDR1 is SGHVS and CDR2 is FQNEAQ in the germline V gene. The CDR3 runs 15 residues. The V and J ends lost 0 bases and 4 bases, in that order; junction bases with no gene match: 4. DNA of the CDR3: TGTGCCAGCAGCTTAGCGAGGGGGCCGGCAGATACGCAGTATTTT. Residues: CASSLARGPADTQYF.